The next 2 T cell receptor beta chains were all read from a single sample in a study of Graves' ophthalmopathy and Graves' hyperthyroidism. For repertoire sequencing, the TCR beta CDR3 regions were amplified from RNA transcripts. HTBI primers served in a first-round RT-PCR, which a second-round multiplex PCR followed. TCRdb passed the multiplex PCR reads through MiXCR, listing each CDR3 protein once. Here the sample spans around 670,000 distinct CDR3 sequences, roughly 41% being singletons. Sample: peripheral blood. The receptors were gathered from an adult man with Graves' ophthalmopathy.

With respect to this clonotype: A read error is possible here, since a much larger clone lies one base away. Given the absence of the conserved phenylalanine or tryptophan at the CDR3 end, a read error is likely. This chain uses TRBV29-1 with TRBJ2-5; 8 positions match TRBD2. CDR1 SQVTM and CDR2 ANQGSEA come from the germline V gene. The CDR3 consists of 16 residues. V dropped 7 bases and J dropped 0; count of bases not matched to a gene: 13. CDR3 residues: CSGNGVASGYQETQYL. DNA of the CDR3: TGCAGCGGTAATGGGGTGGCTAGCGGGTACCAAGAGACCCAGTACCTC.

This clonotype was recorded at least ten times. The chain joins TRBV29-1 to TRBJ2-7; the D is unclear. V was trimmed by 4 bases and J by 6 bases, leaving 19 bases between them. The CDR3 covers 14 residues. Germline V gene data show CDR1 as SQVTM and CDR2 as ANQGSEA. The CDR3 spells CSVGLSLGYSEQYF. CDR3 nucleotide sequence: TGCAGCGTTGGTTTATCGTTAGGGTATAGCGAGCAGTACTTC.